The text below deals with one TCR beta chain. Antigen: not known. These data belong to a study of shared clonotypes between healthy human individuals. Regarding the study as a whole: The sharing of 4.5% to 5% of naive CD4 clonotypes was seen across a handful of donors.

Deep was the level used in running the assay. Data came from immunoSEQ multiplex PCR; TCRdb stores just in-frame clones and leaves some out. Altogether some 2.1 million clones are present, 95% being singletons, with the ten largest covering 0.13%. This CDR3 comprises 11 residues. Deletions cut 10 bases from V and 9 bases from J, with 15 bases between. The germline CDR1 and CDR2 sequences are MNHNY and SVGAGI (reference sequence). Adult Caucasians living in Nashville, Tennessee made up all of the donors. A split of CD4+ cells into CD45RA+ naive and CD45RA-negative memory subsets was performed. The rearrangement links TRBV6-6 to TRBJ1-2; no clear D. The TCR originated in a young man in good health. The specimen sequenced was naive CD4+ T cells sorted from blood. Subset denoted: CD45RA+ positively selected. The CDR3 coding sequence is TGTGCCACCGATGCCGGGAGACGCTACACCTTC. Protein product: CATDAGRRYTF.